One sample yielded the 32 T cell receptor beta chains listed below, sequenced in a study of blood T cells in healthy people across ages. Sample-barcoded 5' priming and a J-beta primer mix drove a second PCR of roughly 6 to 12 cycles. A single record per CDR3 protein comes from TCRdb applying MiXCR to the 5' RACE reads. The sample has over 1.5 million distinct CDR3 sequences, around 48% seen once; the top ten hold approximately 2%. Specimen: blood. The receptors here all came from a middle-aged woman in good health.

This clonotype has only a few counts. The chain employs TRBV3-1 and TRBJ2-5; no clear D. Gene TRBJ2-7 matches the end of the DNA better, so the J call may be wrong. The CDR3 is made up of 13 amino acids. Germline CDR1 LGHDT, CDR2 YNNKEL (reference sequence). The CDR3 sequence is CASSQWDTDEQYF. The CDR3 DNA reads TGTGCCAGCAGCCAGTGGGATACAGACGAGCAGTACTTC.

This clonotype appeared a few times. The CDR3 DNA sequence: TGTGCCACCAGCAGAGATGGGACAGCCCCTTGGAATGAGCAGTTCTTC. It translates to CATSRDGTAPWNEQFF. The gene calls are TRBV15 and TRBJ2-1; 7 nucleotides match TRBD1. J was trimmed by 7 bases and V by 0 bases; bases with no gene match: 9. This CDR3 contains 16 residues. Per germline, CDR1 LNHNV and CDR2 YYDKDF (reference sequence).

CDR3 in DNA: TGCGCCAGCAGCCATTTAGAAAAGCAAGAGACCCAGTACTTC. Its protein product is CASSHLEKQETQYF. This chain connects TRBV4-3 to TRBJ2-5; D unclear. The CDR3 totals 14 residues. Germline V lookup: CDR1 LGHNA, CDR2 YSLEER. Trimming shortened V by 3 bases and J by 2 bases, and 10 bases separated the two germline ends.

A remark on this clonotype: An end of the junction does not agree with germline; a read error may underlie this. The gene calls are TRBV10-3 and TRBJ2-7; D is possibly TRBD2 (8 bases). Germline V gives CDR1 ENHRY, CDR2 SYGVKD. There are 16 residues in the CDR3. This CDR3 is CAISESPPGLGGERYF. DNA of the CDR3: TGTGCCATCAGTGAGTCGCCTCCGGGACTAGGGGGCGAGCGGTACTTC.

This rearrangement joins TRBV20-1 to TRBJ2-7; D could derive from TRBD1 or TRBD2 (5 bases each). Trimming took 0 bases from V and 0 from J, leaving 12 bases between them. The CDR3 loop spans 15 amino acids. Germline CDR1 is DFQATT and CDR2 is SNEGSKA (reference sequence). CDR3 in DNA: TGCAGTGCTAGAGACCTGGACGGGGCCTCCTACGAGCAGTACTTC. This gives the protein CSARDLDGASYEQYF.

The rearrangement joins TRBV28 to TRBJ2-1, with 9 bases that match TRBD2. V lost 11 bases and J lost 5; bases outside the gene matches: 16. The germline V gene has CDR1 MDHEN and CDR2 SYDVKM. CDR3 length: 16 amino acids. CDR3 coding DNA: TGTGCCTGGCGGGCGGGGGGGTCTTTTAAGGACAATGAGCAGTTCTTC. It codes for CAWRAGGSFKDNEQFF.

V gene TRBV20-1 combines with J gene TRBJ2-1, with D unresolved. The CDR3 runs to 14 residues. CDR1 and CDR2 from the germline V gene are DFQATT and SNEGSKA (reference sequence). Trimming pared 1 base from V and 13 bases from J, leaving 20 bases between. The CDR3 sequence: CSARVGRVRETQFF. CDR3 nucleotide sequence: TGCAGTGCTAGAGTGGGAAGGGTTAGAGAGACCCAGTTCTTC.

This clonotype has more than one count but fewer than ten. The CDR3 sequence: CAISELDRGGTDTQYF. The CDR3 nucleotides read TGTGCCATCAGTGAGCTGGACAGGGGAGGCACAGATACGCAGTATTTT. The genes are TRBV10-3 and TRBJ2-3; 9 positions match TRBD1. V lost 2 bases and J lost 1; bases outside the gene matches: 4. This CDR3 has 16 amino acids. In germline, CDR1 is ENHRY, CDR2 SYGVKD.

This clonotype appeared a few times. The chain recombines TRBV20-1 with TRBJ2-7; D gene uncertain. Trimming stripped 3 bases from V and 2 bases from J, with 20 bases between. CDR1 is DFQATT and CDR2 is SNEGSKA in the germline V gene (reference sequence). This CDR3 is built from 16 residues. This CDR3 reads CSARVSSSILTYEQYF. CDR3 DNA sequence: TGCAGTGCTAGGGTCAGTTCGTCTATCTTAACCTACGAGCAGTACTTC.

The chain couples TRBV7-2 to TRBJ2-5; D not resolved. V lost 6 bases, J lost 5 bases, and 13 bases lay in between. The germline CDR1 and CDR2 sequences are SGHTA and FQGNSA. The CDR3 covers 13 residues. As DNA, the CDR3 is TGTGCCAGCAGTTATTCCGGGTTGGAGACCCAGTACTTC. This codes for CASSYSGLETQYF.

This sequence joins TRBV6-1 and TRBJ1-1, with 11 bases aligning to TRBD1. The V gene end was trimmed by 3 bases and the J gene end by 4 bases; junction bases not matched to a gene: 10. CDR1 and CDR2 (germline): MNHNS, SASEGT. The CDR3 is made up of 17 amino acids. Written as DNA, the CDR3 is TGTGCCAGCAGTGAGGTCCGGGACAGGGGGGTTTCCACTGAAGCTTTCTTT. It specifies CASSEVRDRGVSTEAFF.

This chain joins TRBV7-2 and TRBJ2-3; D may match TRBD1 or TRBD2 (5 bases each). Germline V gives CDR1 SGHTA, CDR2 FQGNSA. This CDR3 spans 14 amino acids. V lost 8 bases and J 8 bases, leaving 20 bases between the germline ends. The CDR3 DNA is TGTGCCAGCCCCCCGAGGGGAGTCCCAGGTACGCAGTATTTT. Amino acids: CASPPRGVPGTQYF.

This clonotype was recorded a few times. The chain is built from TRBV5-1 and TRBJ2-1, with 10 bases aligning to TRBD2. Per germline, CDR1 SGHRS and CDR2 YFSETQ. V lost 2 bases, J lost 3 bases, and 5 bases stayed unmatched. The CDR3 totals 16 residues. The CDR3 is CASSFPRTSGYNEQFF. The CDR3 bases are TGCGCCAGCAGCTTTCCAAGGACTAGCGGCTACAATGAGCAGTTCTTC.

The chain is built from TRBV7-2 and TRBJ1-1, with 7 bases that match TRBD1. Germline V gene sequence: CDR1 SGHTA, CDR2 FQGNSA. The J segment lost 3 bases and the V segment lost 5 bases, leaving 9 bases of the junction unmatched. The CDR3 is 15 residues long. The DNA of the CDR3 is TGTGCCAGCAGCCCTCAGGGGGGAAGGGACACTGAAGCTTTCTTT. The encoded protein is CASSPQGGRDTEAFF.

V and J are TRBV2 and TRBJ2-4, with a weak D call TRBD2 (5 bases). This CDR3 contains 15 residues. Germline V lookup: CDR1 SNHLY, CDR2 FYNNEI. The ends were cut back, 2 bases at V and 3 bases at J, with 11 bases in the middle. The CDR3 DNA is TGTGCCAGCAGTGAAACGGGGTGGAGCAAAAACATTCAGTACTTC. Its protein product is CASSETGWSKNIQYF.

This clonotype was seen a few times. The chain has TRBV20-1 and TRBJ2-7; 9 nucleotides line up with TRBD2. Per the germline V gene, CDR1 is DFQATT and CDR2 is SNEGSKA (reference sequence). The length of the CDR3 is 13 residues. V shed 4 bases and J 5 bases; nucleotides not matched to a gene: 6. The chain's CDR3 is CSATASSGDEQYF. The CDR3 DNA follows: TGCAGTGCTACTGCCTCTAGCGGGGACGAGCAGTACTTC.

CDR3 protein: CSAILGGAYNEQYF. Written as DNA, the CDR3 is TGCAGTGCTATTTTAGGCGGGGCCTACAATGAGCAGTACTTC. V is TRBV20-1 and J is TRBJ2-7; possibly TRBD2 for D (6 bases). This CDR3 has 14 residues. Germline loops: CDR1 DFQATT, CDR2 SNEGSKA (reference sequence). The V gene lost 4 bases and the J gene lost 7 bases, with 20 bases spanning the gap.

This clonotype was seen only once. The V call is TRBV4-2, the J call TRBJ2-1; 9 positions match TRBD2. The CDR3 totals 14 residues. Germline V gene sequence: CDR1 LGHNA, CDR2 YNFKEQ. The ends lost 1 base at V and 13 bases at J; junction bases unmatched: 8. The CDR3 here is CASSQGTAGGEQFF. Here the CDR3 DNA reads TGTGCCAGCAGCCAAGGTACAGCGGGGGGTGAACAGTTCTTC.

This clonotype was seen a few times. This clone may be a read error of a much larger clone one base away. This chain uses TRBV15 with TRBJ2-5, with D unresolved. Per the germline V gene, CDR1 is LNHNV and CDR2 is YYDKDF (reference sequence). This CDR3 contains 14 residues. V dropped 0 bases and J dropped 11 bases, with 16 bases sitting between them. In DNA form, the CDR3 reads TGTGCCACCAGCAGAGATAGATTTGGGAATGAGCAGTACTTC. It codes for CATSRDRFGNEQYF.

This clonotype was picked up a small number of times. The chain combines TRBV6-5 with TRBJ2-5; D unclear. The V gene lost 5 bases and the J gene lost 5 bases, with 12 bases spanning the gap. The CDR3 extends over 13 amino acids. Looked up from germline, CDR1 is MNHEY and CDR2 is SVGAGI. In nucleotides, the CDR3 is TGTGCCAGCAGTCTCGGGCCTGATGAGACCCAGTACTTC. It encodes CASSLGPDETQYF.

The J gene is TRBJ2-6, the V gene TRBV4-2; D uncertain. In germline, CDR1 is LGHNA, CDR2 YNFKEQ. V dropped 0 bases and J dropped 2 bases, with 8 bases sitting between them. The CDR3 totals 16 residues. The CDR3 nucleotides read TGTGCCAGCAGCCAAGAGTTGGGGACTGGGGCCAACGTCCTGACTTTC. As protein: CASSQELGTGANVLTF.

The chain combines TRBV5-6 with TRBJ2-5; possible D gene TRBD1, 6 bases. Trimming pared 6 bases from V and 11 bases from J, leaving 29 bases between. Looked up from germline, CDR1 is SGHDT and CDR2 is YYEEEE. The CDR3 has 16 residues. As DNA, the CDR3 is TGTGCCAGCACCCACCGTATAGGGCAGGGGATGTTTGAGCAGTACTTC. Translated, it gives CASTHRIGQGMFEQYF.

The genes are TRBV5-5 and TRBJ1-6; possible D gene TRBD1, 5 bases. The germline V gene has CDR1 SGHKS and CDR2 YYEKEE (reference sequence). The CDR3 is 15 amino acids. V was pared by 4 bases and J by 12 bases, with 20 bases between. The CDR3 DNA reads TGTGCCAGCAGCGCCCGAGGGGTCTCCCAGGGACCCCTCCACTTT. As protein: CASSARGVSQGPLHF. The entire variable domain, with the rest obtained from reference TRBV5-5 and TRBJ1-6, is as follows: DAGVTQSPTHLIKTRGQQVTLRCSPISGHKSVSWYQQVLGQGPQFIFQYYEKEERGRGNFPDRFSARQFPNYSSELNVNALLLGDSALYLCASSARGVSQGPLHFGNGTRLTVT.

The V call is TRBV25-1, the J call TRBJ2-2; D is perhaps TRBD1 or TRBD2 (5 bases each). Between the trimmed V and J ends, which lost 1 base and 3 bases, there was a span of 9 bases. CDR1 is MGHDK and CDR2 is SYGVNS in the germline V gene. CDR3 length: 15 residues. The CDR3 loop is CASSESEGYTGELFF. The CDR3 DNA reads TGTGCCAGCAGTGAATCTGAGGGGTACACCGGGGAGCTGTTTTTT.

The chain combines TRBV7-9 with TRBJ2-7; 8 bases fit TRBD1. V lost 5 bases, J lost 2 bases, and 11 bases stayed unmatched. Germline-derived CDR1 and CDR2 are SEHNR and FQNEAQ (reference sequence). This CDR3 has 16 amino acids. The CDR3 DNA follows: TGTGCCAGCAGCCCGCGAGTTGAGACAGGGGCCTACGAGCAGTACTTC. Its translation: CASSPRVETGAYEQYF.

In its sample, this clonotype was seen a few times. This chain links TRBV5-1 with TRBJ2-5; 7 positions agree with TRBD1. Losses at the gene ends were 3 bases for V and 1 base for J; bases not matched to a gene: 3. The germline V gene has CDR1 SGHRS and CDR2 YFSETQ. This CDR3 has 14 amino acids. In DNA form, the CDR3 reads TGCGCCAGCAGCTGGGGACAGCGCCAAGAGACCCAGTACTTC. This encodes CASSWGQRQETQYF.

The V call is TRBV6-1, the J call TRBJ2-7; no definite D call. With 1 base removed from V and 1 base from J, the gap between germline ends came to 5 bases. CDR1 MNHNS and CDR2 SASEGT come from the germline V gene. This CDR3 is built from 13 residues. In DNA, the CDR3 is TGTGCCAGCAGTGAAGTGTGGTCCTACGAGCAGTACTTC. Translated, it gives CASSEVWSYEQYF.

The gene calls are TRBV20-1 and TRBJ1-2, with a tentative D call TRBD1 (5 bases). The germline V gene has CDR1 DFQATT and CDR2 SNEGSKA (reference sequence). The CDR3 loop spans 10 amino acids. Between the trimmed V and J ends, which lost 5 bases and 8 bases, there was a span of 9 bases. CDR3 sequence (DNA): TGCAGTGCTGGGACGCGGGGCTACACCTTC. Translated: CSAGTRGYTF.

This clonotype was observed once. The V call is TRBV6-1, the J call TRBJ1-6; D remains ambiguous. The germline V gene has CDR1 MNHNS and CDR2 SASEGT. Trimming shortened V by 5 bases and J by 9 bases, and 11 bases separated the two germline ends. The CDR3 runs to 13 residues. The chain's CDR3 is CASSPGFGSPLHF. The CDR3 region has the DNA TGTGCCAGCAGTCCTGGGTTCGGTTCACCCCTCCACTTT.

V gene TRBV5-1 combines with J gene TRBJ1-2; a possible D gene is TRBD1 (6 bases). This CDR3 region has 15 residues. V shed 4 bases and J shed 4 bases, with 17 bases lying between them. Germline V lookup: CDR1 SGHRS, CDR2 YFSETQ. CDR3: CASSPGGGQGYGYTF. The DNA for the CDR3 is TGCGCCAGCAGCCCTGGTGGGGGGCAAGGCTATGGCTACACCTTC.

The chain is built from TRBV24-1 and TRBJ2-7; 8 nucleotides match TRBD1. CDR1 and CDR2 from the germline V gene are KGHDR and SFDVKD. The CDR3 loop spans 16 amino acids. V lost 4 bases to trimming and J lost 3 bases; unmatched junction nucleotides: 10. CDR3 bases: TGTGCCACCAGTGAAGTCGGCGGGACAGGATACTACGAGCAGTACTTC. Amino acid sequence: CATSEVGGTGYYEQYF.

This clonotype was counted a few times. The CDR3 nucleotides read TGCGCCAGCAGCTTGGAGGCAGGGGCGGCTGGGGCCAACGTCCTGACTTTC. Protein: CASSLEAGAAGANVLTF. The chain couples TRBV5-1 to TRBJ2-6; TRBD1 is a possible D gene (6 bases). Germline V CDR1 and CDR2: SGHRS, YFSETQ. This CDR3 spans 17 amino acids. V was clipped by 0 bases and J by 2 bases, with 12 bases between them.